Each of the 32 T cell receptor beta chains below was sequenced from the same sample in a study of T-cell reconstitution after alpha-beta-depleted transplantation in children. Unique molecular identifiers featured in how the TCRbeta library was prepared. TCRdb used MiXCR to reprocess the PCR reads, holding one entry per CDR3 protein. The table includes around 130,000 distinct CDR3 sequences, roughly 10% detected once. The source was PBMCs, mostly from graft donor cells, collected 180 days after TCRalphabeta/CD19-depleted stem cell transplant. These receptors were collected from a girl in the first two years of life who had a stem cell transplant for combined immunodeficiency, so the T cells may come from the graft donor.

This clonotype was detected a few times. The chain is built from TRBV6-5 and TRBJ2-7, with a possible D match to TRBD2 (6 bases). CDR3 length equals 18 residues. Germline V CDR1 and CDR2: MNHEY, SVGAGI. The ends were cut back, 0 bases at V and 0 bases at J, with 18 bases in the middle. CDR3 coding DNA: TGTGCCAGCAGTTACTCTCCGGGGGAGGCAGGGTTCTCCTACGAGCAGTACTTC. Residues: CASSYSPGEAGFSYEQYF.

The rearrangement joins TRBV5-5 to TRBJ2-2; 9 bases match TRBD1. Germline assignment: CDR1 SGHKS and CDR2 YYEKEE (reference sequence). The V gene end was trimmed by 4 bases and the J gene end by 7 bases; junction bases not matched to a gene: 8. This CDR3 spans 15 amino acids. This CDR3 is CASSPTGQGIGELFF. The CDR3 DNA follows: TGTGCCAGCAGCCCGACGGGACAGGGAATCGGGGAGCTGTTTTTT.

This clonotype has only a few counts. V usage is TRBV19 and J usage is TRBJ2-7; 7 positions agree with TRBD2. J was trimmed by 3 bases and V by 9 bases; bases with no gene match: 5. Germline CDR1 and CDR2: LNHDA and SQIVND (reference sequence). This CDR3 has 12 amino acids. The CDR3 sequence: CASRGDYYEQYF. The CDR3 bases are TGTGCCAGCCGCGGGGACTACTACGAGCAGTACTTC.

This chain uses TRBV20-1 with TRBJ1-5; TRBD1 might be the D (5 bases). V lost 6 bases and J 3 bases, leaving 15 bases between the germline ends. CDR1 is DFQATT, CDR2 SNEGSKA, per germline (reference sequence). The length of the CDR3 is 14 residues. The CDR3 DNA sequence: TGCAGTGCAACTAGGGGAGGGAACAATCAGCCCCAGCATTTT. Translation: CSATRGGNNQPQHF.

V gene TRBV6-2 or TRBV6-3 combines with J gene TRBJ2-2, with unresolved D. The CDR3 runs to 17 residues. With 0 bases removed from V and 0 bases from J, the gap between germline ends came to 11 bases. Germline V gene lookup returns CDR1 MNHEY and CDR2 SVGEGT. The CDR3 spells CASSYSWVRTNTGELFF. The CDR3 coding sequence is TGTGCCAGCAGTTACTCGTGGGTGCGGACGAACACCGGGGAGCTGTTTTTT.

This clonotype was counted only a few times. The chain joins TRBV27 to TRBJ1-5; 7 bases fit TRBD1. From germline, CDR1 is MNHEY and CDR2 SMNVEV (reference sequence). There are 15 residues in the CDR3. Trimming at V came to 5 bases and at J to 1 base, leaving 5 bases not matched to a gene. This chain's CDR3 is CASSGYRGSNQPQHF. CDR3 coding DNA: TGTGCCAGCAGTGGCTACAGGGGAAGCAATCAGCCCCAGCATTTT.

The chain is built from TRBV20-1 and TRBJ2-5; TRBD2 agrees at 7 bases. Germline CDR1 is DFQATT and CDR2 is SNEGSKA (reference sequence). The CDR3 sequence is 13 residues long. With V trimmed by 6 bases and J by 4 bases, 8 bases remained unmatched. The CDR3 nucleotides are TGCAGTGCCCACGGACTAGTTCTAGAGACCCAGTACTTC. This gives the protein CSAHGLVLETQYF.

The chain uses TRBV12-3 or TRBV12-4 and TRBJ2-1; the D gene is possibly TRBD2 (7 bases). The CDR3 spans 13 residues. V shed 8 bases and J shed 3 bases, with 11 bases lying between them. Written as DNA, the CDR3 is TGTGCCAGCGGGGGGGCAAACTACAATGAGCAGTTCTTC. Translating gives CASGGANYNEQFF.

This clonotype was seen repeatedly, ten times or more. J is TRBJ1-2 and V is TRBV27; 8 bases are shared with TRBD1. The CDR3 contains 13 residues. V was clipped by 6 bases and J by 4 bases; unmatched bases: 4. The germline CDR1 and CDR2 sequences are MNHEY and SMNVEV (reference sequence). CDR3 DNA sequence: TGTGCCAGCAGGCCGACAGGGGTCTATGGCTACACCTTC. It encodes CASRPTGVYGYTF.

This clonotype was observed a handful of times. The chain combines TRBV4-3 with TRBJ2-1; 11 nucleotides line up with TRBD2. In germline, CDR1 is LGHNA, CDR2 YSLEER. The V segment lost 0 bases and the J segment 10 bases; nucleotides outside the gene matches: 8. The CDR3 extends over 16 amino acids. The CDR3 nucleotides are TGCGCCAGCAGCCAAGATCTTAGCGGGGGGGCCCGCGAGCAGTTCTTC. Translating gives CASSQDLSGGAREQFF.

This clonotype was observed a handful of times. The rearrangement uses TRBV9 and TRBJ2-7, with TRBD1 matching over 10 bases. Trimming at V came to 4 bases and at J to 4 bases, leaving 11 bases not matched to a gene. Germline lookup yields CDR1 SGDLS and CDR2 YYNGEE. The CDR3 extends over 16 amino acids. In DNA form, the CDR3 reads TGTGCCAGCAGCAATGGGAGGGACAGGGGAATTTACGAGCAGTACTTC. Translating it yields CASSNGRDRGIYEQYF. Together with reference TRBV9 and TRBJ2-7, the CDR3 gives the full variable domain: DSGVTQTPKHLITATGQRVTLRCSPRSGDLSVYWYQQSLDQGLQFLIQYYNGEERAKGNILERFSAQQFPDLHSELNLSSLELGDSALYFCASSNGRDRGIYEQYFGPGTRLTVT.

The chain employs TRBV7-2 and TRBJ2-5; 7 positions match TRBD1. J was trimmed by 4 bases and V by 4 bases; bases with no gene match: 6. CDR1 is SGHTA, CDR2 FQGNSA, per germline. The CDR3 has 14 amino acids. The CDR3 protein is CASSSQGTGETQYF. The CDR3 coding sequence is TGTGCCAGCAGCTCACAGGGGACGGGAGAGACCCAGTACTTC.

This clonotype was detected ten times or more. CDR3 amino acids: CASSRVGQETQYF. The CDR3 nucleotides read TGCGCCAGCAGCCGAGTAGGGCAAGAGACCCAGTACTTC. The V gene is TRBV5-1, the J gene TRBJ2-5, with D unclear. CDR1 and CDR2 (germline): SGHRS, YFSETQ. This CDR3 has 13 amino acids. The V and J ends lost 4 bases and 2 bases respectively, with 9 bases between them.

V usage is TRBV10-3 and J usage is TRBJ2-3, with TRBD2 as a possible D gene (5 bases). Germline loops: CDR1 ENHRY, CDR2 SYGVKD. V shed 9 bases and J shed 6 bases, with 16 bases lying between them. The CDR3 has 13 residues. CDR3 amino acids: CAIQDWIPDTQYF. CDR3 nucleotide sequence: TGTGCCATTCAGGACTGGATCCCCGATACGCAGTATTTT.

This sequence joins TRBV5-1 and TRBJ2-3; 7 positions match TRBD1. This CDR3 is built from 17 residues. The germline V gene has CDR1 SGHRS and CDR2 YFSETQ. V shed 4 bases and J 2 bases; nucleotides not matched to a gene: 13. Here the CDR3 reads CASSLTTGPFHTDTQYF. Here the CDR3 DNA reads TGCGCCAGCAGCCTGACGACAGGGCCCTTTCACACAGATACGCAGTATTTT.

V gene TRBV12-3 or TRBV12-4 combines with J gene TRBJ2-2; a weak D match, TRBD1 (5 bases). This CDR3 has 13 residues. The V end lost 11 bases, the J end lost 4 bases, and 14 bases lay between the germline ends. CDR3 nucleotides: TGTGCCGTCTGGACACTTACCACCGGGGAGCTGTTTTTT. Its translation is CAVWTLTTGELFF.

The V call is TRBV5-1, the J call TRBJ2-3; no clear D. The CDR3 length is 14 residues. The germline gives CDR1 SGHRS, CDR2 YFSETQ. Trimming took 2 bases from V and 1 from J, leaving 8 bases between them. CDR3 residues: CASSFEAGTDTQYF. In DNA form, the CDR3 reads TGCGCCAGCAGCTTCGAGGCGGGCACAGATACGCAGTATTTT.

The chain carries TRBV27 and TRBJ2-7, with D possibly matching TRBD1 (5 bases). V gave up 5 bases and J gave up 3 bases, with 14 bases separating them. The CDR3 runs to 14 residues. The germline CDR1 and CDR2 sequences are MNHEY and SMNVEV (reference sequence). The CDR3 reads CASSPGPQGYEQYF. CDR3 nucleotide sequence: TGTGCCAGCAGTCCAGGCCCTCAGGGCTACGAGCAGTACTTC.

The chain uses TRBV30 and TRBJ2-5; D possibly corresponds to TRBD1 (5 bases). V dropped 5 bases and J dropped 12 bases, with 16 bases sitting between them. Germline V gene lookup returns CDR1 GTSNPN and CDR2 SVGIG (reference sequence). CDR3 size: 11 residues. The CDR3 nucleotides read TGTGCCTGGTCAACAGGCCCCCGGGAGTACTTC. Amino acids: CAWSTGPREYF.

This clonotype was seen more than once but under ten times. The V gene is TRBV7-2, the J gene TRBJ1-5, with D possibly matching TRBD1 (6 bases). The CDR3 totals 15 residues. Trimming took off 3 bases at V and 0 bases at J, with 9 bases between the two ends. Germline V CDR1 and CDR2: SGHTA, FQGNSA. Here the CDR3 reads CASSFGTNSNQPQHF. For the CDR3, the DNA is TGTGCCAGCAGCTTCGGGACAAATAGCAATCAGCCCCAGCATTTT.

This clonotype was seen only a few times. The chain has TRBV27 and TRBJ2-3; D call uncertain. V was pared by 5 bases and J by 2 bases, with 8 bases between. Germline loops: CDR1 MNHEY, CDR2 SMNVEV (reference sequence). The CDR3 runs to 13 residues. CDR3 in DNA: TGTGCCAGCAGTCCTCGGCCCACAGATACGCAGTATTTT. Translated: CASSPRPTDTQYF.

This clonotype was recorded many times. The V call is TRBV20-1, the J call TRBJ2-1, with 12 bases identical to TRBD2. There are 14 residues in the CDR3. Trimming at V came to 6 bases and at J to 9 bases, leaving 9 bases not matched to a gene. From germline, CDR1 is DFQATT and CDR2 SNEGSKA (reference sequence). CDR3 sequence: CSAHELAGGFEQFF. CDR3 sequence (DNA): TGCAGTGCCCACGAACTAGCGGGGGGCTTTGAGCAGTTCTTC.

This clonotype was counted ten times or more. The rearrangement joins TRBV5-1 to TRBJ2-1, with TRBD1 identical over 7 bases. The germline CDR1 and CDR2 sequences are SGHRS and YFSETQ. CDR3 length equals 16 residues. Trimming cost V 1 base and J 5 bases; bases outside gene matches: 9. The CDR3 bases are TGCGCCAGCAGCTTGTGGGGTCCTACAGGGGACAATGAGCAGTTCTTC. Protein product: CASSLWGPTGDNEQFF. The full variable domain, in which reference TRBV5-1 and TRBJ2-1 provide the parts outside the CDR3, is KAGVTQTPRYLIKTRGQQVTLSCSPISGHRSVSWYQQTPGQGLQFLFEYFSETQRNKGNFPGRFSGRQFSNSRSEMNVSTLELGDSALYLCASSLWGPTGDNEQFFGPGTRLTVL.

This clonotype was detected many times. The rearrangement links TRBV20-1 to TRBJ2-1; 9 bases fit TRBD1. The CDR3 sequence is 13 residues long. Germline lookup yields CDR1 DFQATT and CDR2 SNEGSKA (reference sequence). V trimming: 8 bases; J trimming: 2 bases; junction bases outside the gene matches: 4. This CDR3 is CSWGQGPYNEQFF. The CDR3 DNA follows: TGCAGTTGGGGACAGGGTCCCTACAATGAGCAGTTCTTC.

The gene calls are TRBV6-2 or TRBV6-3 and TRBJ2-1; TRBD2 agrees at 7 bases. Trimming at V came to 5 bases and at J to 4 bases, leaving 8 bases not matched to a gene. Germline values: CDR1 MNHEY, CDR2 SVGEGT. This CDR3 has 15 amino acids. The CDR3 here is CASSGHREVYNEQFF. Here the CDR3 DNA reads TGTGCCAGCAGTGGGCACCGGGAGGTGTACAATGAGCAGTTCTTC.

This clonotype showed up just a few times. DNA of the CDR3: TGTGCCAGCGGAAACAGCTACACTGAAGCTTTCTTT. As protein: CASGNSYTEAFF. The chain carries TRBV12-3 or TRBV12-4 and TRBJ1-1; no definite D call. This CDR3 has 12 amino acids. The V end was cut by 8 bases, the J end by 3 bases, with 10 bases between.

This clonotype was observed a handful of times. This chain links TRBV20-1 with TRBJ2-7; the match to TRBD1 covers 7 bases. This CDR3 spans 15 amino acids. The V and J ends lost 2 bases and 0 bases, in that order; junction bases with no gene match: 7. The germline gives CDR1 DFQATT, CDR2 SNEGSKA (reference sequence). CDR3 sequence: CSARTGDAFSYEQYF. In DNA form, the CDR3 reads TGCAGTGCTAGAACAGGGGACGCTTTCTCCTACGAGCAGTACTTC.

Here the CDR3 reads CASSLLGGSLNTEAFF. CDR3 sequence (DNA): TGCGCCAGCAGCTTGCTAGGCGGCTCGTTGAACACTGAAGCTTTCTTT. The chain uses TRBV5-1 and TRBJ1-1; D remains ambiguous. V was cut by 1 base and J by 0 bases, with 13 bases left in between. CDR1 is SGHRS and CDR2 is YFSETQ in the germline V gene. The CDR3 is 16 amino acids.

V gene TRBV6-1 combines with J gene TRBJ1-2, with D possibly being TRBD1 (5 bases). CDR3 length equals 14 residues. The V end lost 2 bases, the J end lost 10 bases, and 17 bases lay between the germline ends. Per germline, CDR1 MNHNS and CDR2 SASEGT. DNA for the CDR3: TGTGCCAGCAGTGAATTCGATCCCGGGGGGAACTACACCTTC. It yields the protein CASSEFDPGGNYTF.

This clonotype was seen only a few times. The chain uses TRBV4-3 and TRBJ2-7; 12 bases agree with TRBD2. The V and J ends lost 0 bases and 4 bases, in that order; junction bases with no gene match: 4. The CDR3 extends over 16 amino acids. CDR1 is LGHNA and CDR2 is YSLEER in the germline V gene. The CDR3 region is CASSQEWGTSGYEQYF. CDR3 bases: TGCGCCAGCAGCCAAGAATGGGGGACTAGCGGGTACGAGCAGTACTTC.

This clonotype was observed many times. The chain uses TRBV10-3 and TRBJ2-4, with TRBD1 identical over 8 bases. The germline CDR1 and CDR2 sequences are ENHRY and SYGVKD. With V trimmed by 4 bases and J by 0 bases, 5 bases remained unmatched. The CDR3 sequence is 16 residues long. The DNA for the CDR3 is TGTGCCATCAGTGCGACAGGGGACGTAGCCAAAAACATTCAGTACTTC. Residues: CAISATGDVAKNIQYF.

There are many counts of this clonotype. This chain joins TRBV29-1 and TRBJ2-2, with 10 positions matching TRBD1. Unmatched junction bases numbered 3, after V lost 7 bases and J lost 4 bases. Germline V lookup: CDR1 SQVTM, CDR2 ANQGSEA. This CDR3 spans 13 amino acids. The CDR3 here is CSADRGSTGELFF. As DNA, the CDR3 is TGCAGCGCGGACAGGGGGAGCACCGGGGAGCTGTTTTTT.